A selection of T cell receptor beta chains follows, all from one sample in a study of cytomegalovirus exposure and HLA in healthy donors. Measured with immunoSEQ multiplex PCR; TCRdb has only the in-frame clones, and not every one. The data hold about 130,000 clones, with approximately 78% observed a single time. Sequencing was carried out using PBMCs. These receptors originate from a woman aged 35 to 49 in good health and CMV-seropositive. Each CDR3 is given with its conserved first and last residue. The D gene is left open where the match is weak. The size of a clone is reported for some rows only, either as once, few or many, or as a class for expanded clones.

TRBJ1-2,TRBV11-2,-,-,CASSLGIGGGGYTF,TGTGCCAGCAGCTTAGGAATTGGGGGAGGTGGCTACACCTTC
TRBJ1-1,TRBV21-1,-,-,CASSKGQGEAFF,TGTGCCAGCAGCAAGGGACAGGGTGAAGCTTTCTTT
TRBJ1-1,TRBV15,few,-,CATSRGRGDTEAFF,TGTGCCACCAGCAGAGGGCGAGGAGACACTGAAGCTTTCTTT
TRBJ2-3,TRBV5-6,-,TRBD2,CASSKSGGITDTQYF,TGTGCCAGCAGCAAGTCGGGAGGGATCACAGATACGCAGTATTTT
TRBJ2-7,TRBV20-1,-,-,CSATRDEQYF,TGCAGTGCTACGCGGGACGAGCAGTACTTC
TRBJ1-6,TRBV6-1,once,-,CASSPYRGGSPLHF,TGTGCCAGCAGTCCCTATAGGGGGGGATCACCCCTCCACTTT
TRBJ2-7,TRBV29-1,-,-,CSVGGVRRVYEQYF,TGCAGCGTTGGTGGGGTGCGGAGGGTCTACGAGCAGTACTTC
TRBJ2-7,TRBV6-1,-,-,CASSTGSFSYEQYF,TGTGCCAGCAGTACCGGGTCGTTCTCCTACGAGCAGTACTTC
TRBJ1-1,TRBV5-8,-,-,CASSHNAMNTEAFF,TGTGCCAGCAGCCACAATGCCATGAACACTGAAGCTTTCTTT
TRBJ1-1,TRBV28,-,TRBD1,CASPGQGRNTEAFF,TGTGCCAGCCCGGGACAGGGGAGGAACACTGAAGCTTTCTTT
TRBJ1-6,TRBV27,-,-,CASSSITGYGSPLHF,TGTGCCAGCAGTTCAATTACAGGGTATGGATCACCCCTCCACTTT